This T cell receptor (beta chain) was captured by sequencing in a study of identical twins. Study-level results: Donors were not followed over many years; analysis was cross-sectional. Analyses of zero insertions could be partly confounded by invariant MAIT and iNKT cells.

CDR1 and CDR2 (germline): MGHDK, SYGVNS. After removal of 7 bases from V and 0 bases from J, the junction contained 11 bases not matched to a gene. The CDR3 loop spans 18 amino acids. TCRdb re-called the 5' RACE reads with MiXCR, one entry per CDR3 protein. The data hold 550,000 to 700,000 distinct CDR3 sequences, with more than 9% observed a single time. In every case, the donor was a healthy Caucasian. Comments on this clonotype: Antigen specificity is unknown.

The data were also submitted as part of a second study, on yellow fever vaccine responses in identical twins.

Input material: PBMCs. This chain joins TRBV25-1 and TRBJ2-7, with 14 bases lining up with TRBD2. This clonotype was sampled from a woman in her late teens or twenties in good health. The CDR3 region is CASTTMTSGRGDSYEQYF. For the CDR3, the DNA is TGTGCCAGCACTACAATGACTAGCGGGAGGGGCGACTCCTACGAGCAGTACTTC.